This T cell receptor (beta chain) was obtained from a study of T cells in Graves' hyperthyroidism and ophthalmopathy. This CDR3 spans 18 amino acids. Germline loops: CDR1 SGHAT, CDR2 FQNNGV. The V segment lost 5 bases and the J segment 4 bases; nucleotides outside the gene matches: 15. RNA transcripts provided the source from which TCR beta CDR3 regions were amplified. HTBI primers were used for first-round RT-PCR of the TCR CDR3. TCRdb redid the calling of the multiplex PCR reads with MiXCR, one entry per CDR3 protein. The table includes 350,000 to 500,000 distinct CDR3 sequences, around 13% detected once.

The TCR originated in a woman between 18 and 30 years old with Graves' hyperthyroidism. The chain carries TRBV11-2 and TRBJ2-1, with 9 positions matching TRBD2. The sample was blood. The CDR3 spells CASSPQGVAGVVYNEQFF. The CDR3 DNA reads as TGTGCCAGCAGCCCCCAGGGGGTAGCGGGAGTGGTGTACAATGAGCAGTTCTTC.